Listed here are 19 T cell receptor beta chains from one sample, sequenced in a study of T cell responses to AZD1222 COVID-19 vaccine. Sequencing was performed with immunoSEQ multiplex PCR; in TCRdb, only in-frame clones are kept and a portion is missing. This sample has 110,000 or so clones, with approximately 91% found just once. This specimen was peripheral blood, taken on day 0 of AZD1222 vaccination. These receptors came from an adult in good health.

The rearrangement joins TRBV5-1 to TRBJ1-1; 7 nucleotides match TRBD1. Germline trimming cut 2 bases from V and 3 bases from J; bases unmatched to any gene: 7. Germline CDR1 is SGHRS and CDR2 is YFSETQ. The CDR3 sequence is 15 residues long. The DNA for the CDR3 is TGCGCCAGCAGCTTCGCAGGGGGAGGAGACACTGAAGCTTTCTTT. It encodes CASSFAGGGDTEAFF.

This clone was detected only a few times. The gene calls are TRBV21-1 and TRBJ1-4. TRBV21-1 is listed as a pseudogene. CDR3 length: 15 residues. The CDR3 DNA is TGTGCCAGCAGCAATTGTTCCGGGGCCAATGAAAAACTGTTTTTT. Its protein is CASSNCSGANEKLFF.

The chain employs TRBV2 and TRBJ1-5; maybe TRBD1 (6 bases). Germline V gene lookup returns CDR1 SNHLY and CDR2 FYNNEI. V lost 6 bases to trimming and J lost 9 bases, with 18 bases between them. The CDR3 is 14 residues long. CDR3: CASSPIRGDGPQHF. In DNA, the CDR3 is TGTGCCAGCAGCCCGATCAGGGGAGATGGGCCCCAGCATTTT.

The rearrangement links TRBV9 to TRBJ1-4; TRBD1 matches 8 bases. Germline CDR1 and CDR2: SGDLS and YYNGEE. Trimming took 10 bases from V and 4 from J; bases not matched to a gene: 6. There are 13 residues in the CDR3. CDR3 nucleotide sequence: TGTGCCTTCATGACAGGGGATAATGAAAAACTGTTTTTT. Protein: CAFMTGDNEKLFF.

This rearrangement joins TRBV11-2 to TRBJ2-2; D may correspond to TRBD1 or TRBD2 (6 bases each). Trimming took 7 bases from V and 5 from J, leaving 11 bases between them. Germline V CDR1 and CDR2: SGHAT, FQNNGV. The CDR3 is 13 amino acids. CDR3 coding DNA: TGTGCCAGCACCCGAGGGGGGACCGGGGAGCTGTTTTTT. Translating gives CASTRGGTGELFF.

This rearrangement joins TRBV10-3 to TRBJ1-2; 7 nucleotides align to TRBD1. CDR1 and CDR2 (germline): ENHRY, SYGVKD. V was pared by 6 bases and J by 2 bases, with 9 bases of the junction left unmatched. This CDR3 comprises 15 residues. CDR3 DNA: TGTGCCATCAGCATGGAGGGGGCGAAGAACTATGGCTACACCTTC. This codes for CAISMEGAKNYGYTF.

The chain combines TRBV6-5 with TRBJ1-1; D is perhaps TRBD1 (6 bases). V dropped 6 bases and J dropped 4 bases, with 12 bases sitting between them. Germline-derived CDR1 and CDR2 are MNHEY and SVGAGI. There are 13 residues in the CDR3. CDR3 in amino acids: CASRRGVGTEAFF. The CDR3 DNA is TGTGCCAGCAGAAGGGGGGTCGGCACTGAAGCTTTCTTT.

The CDR3 loop is CASSESNSEYGYTF. CDR3 nucleotides: TGCGCCAGCAGTGAGTCGAACAGCGAATATGGCTACACCTTC. The chain couples TRBV10-2 to TRBJ1-2; D unresolved. Germline V CDR1 and CDR2: WSHSY, SAAADI. The CDR3 is 14 residues long. The V end was cut by 0 bases, the J end by 5 bases, with 10 bases between.

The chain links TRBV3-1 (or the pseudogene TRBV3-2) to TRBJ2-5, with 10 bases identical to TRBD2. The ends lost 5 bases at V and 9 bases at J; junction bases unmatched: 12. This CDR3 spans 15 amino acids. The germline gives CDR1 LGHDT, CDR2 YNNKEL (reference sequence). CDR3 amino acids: CASSRSGRVPGAQYF. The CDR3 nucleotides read TGTGCCAGCAGCAGAAGCGGGAGGGTACCAGGGGCCCAGTACTTC.

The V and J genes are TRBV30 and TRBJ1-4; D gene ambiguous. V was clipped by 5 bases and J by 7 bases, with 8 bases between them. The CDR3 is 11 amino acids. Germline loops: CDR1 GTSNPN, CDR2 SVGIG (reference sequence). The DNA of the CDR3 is TGTGCCTGGGATGTCGGTGAAAAACTGTTTTTT. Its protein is CAWDVGEKLFF.

The CDR3 DNA follows: TGTGCCAGCAATCCTAGGGGCAGGGGCTACACTGAAGCTTTCTTT. Translated, it gives CASNPRGRGYTEAFF. J is TRBJ1-1 and V is TRBV6-5; tentative D call: TRBD1 (6 bases). Germline CDR1 reads MNHEY; CDR2 reads SVGAGI. V was clipped by 7 bases and J by 3 bases, with 18 bases between them. The CDR3 has 15 amino acids.

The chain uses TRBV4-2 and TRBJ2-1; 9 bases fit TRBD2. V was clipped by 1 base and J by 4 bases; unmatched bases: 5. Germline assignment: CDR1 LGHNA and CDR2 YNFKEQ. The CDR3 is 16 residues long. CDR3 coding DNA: TGTGCCAGCAGCCAAGGGACTAGCGACCTATACAATGAGCAGTTCTTC. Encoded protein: CASSQGTSDLYNEQFF.

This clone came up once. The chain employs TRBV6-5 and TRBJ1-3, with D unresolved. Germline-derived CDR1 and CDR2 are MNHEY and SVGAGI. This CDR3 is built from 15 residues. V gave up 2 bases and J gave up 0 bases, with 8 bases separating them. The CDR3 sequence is CASSYQVYSGNTIYF. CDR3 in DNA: TGTGCCAGCAGTTACCAAGTTTACTCTGGAAACACCATATATTTT.

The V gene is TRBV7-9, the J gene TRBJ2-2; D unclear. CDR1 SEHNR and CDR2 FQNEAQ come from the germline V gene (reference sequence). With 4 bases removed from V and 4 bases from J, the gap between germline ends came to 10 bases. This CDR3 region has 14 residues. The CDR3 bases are TGTGCCAGCAGCTGGGCCCCGGGCACCGGGGAGCTGTTTTTT. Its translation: CASSWAPGTGELFF.

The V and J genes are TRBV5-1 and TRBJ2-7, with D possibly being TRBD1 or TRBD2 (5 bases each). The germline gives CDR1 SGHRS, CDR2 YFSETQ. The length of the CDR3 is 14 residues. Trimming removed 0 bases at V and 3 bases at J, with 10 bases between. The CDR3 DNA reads TGCGCCAGCAGCTTGGGGGACGGGAACTACGAGCAGTACTTC. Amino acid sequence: CASSLGDGNYEQYF.

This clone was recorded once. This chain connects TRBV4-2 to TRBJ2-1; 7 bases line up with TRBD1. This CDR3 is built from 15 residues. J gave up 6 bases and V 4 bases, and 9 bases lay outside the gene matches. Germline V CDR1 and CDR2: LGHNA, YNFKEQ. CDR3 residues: CASSPRPEGANEQFF. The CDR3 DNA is TGTGCCAGCAGCCCCCGACCCGAGGGGGCCAATGAGCAGTTCTTC.

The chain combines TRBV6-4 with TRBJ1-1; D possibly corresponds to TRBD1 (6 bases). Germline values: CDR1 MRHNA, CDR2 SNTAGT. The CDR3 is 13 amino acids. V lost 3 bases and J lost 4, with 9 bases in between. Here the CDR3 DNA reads TGTGCCAGCAGTGAGGCGGGGGCCACTGAAGCTTTCTTT. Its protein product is CASSEAGATEAFF.

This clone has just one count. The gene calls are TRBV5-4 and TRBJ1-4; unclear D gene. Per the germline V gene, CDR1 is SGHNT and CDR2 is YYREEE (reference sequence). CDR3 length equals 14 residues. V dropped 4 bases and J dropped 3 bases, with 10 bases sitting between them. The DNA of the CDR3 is TGTGCCAGCAGCCCCACAGCGGCTAATGAAAAACTGTTTTTT. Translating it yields CASSPTAANEKLFF.

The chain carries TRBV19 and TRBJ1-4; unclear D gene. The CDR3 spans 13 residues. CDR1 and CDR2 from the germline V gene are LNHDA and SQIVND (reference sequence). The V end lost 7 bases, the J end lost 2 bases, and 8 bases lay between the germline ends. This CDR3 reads CASNEATNEKLFF. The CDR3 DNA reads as TGTGCCAGTAACGAGGCGACTAATGAAAAACTGTTTTTT. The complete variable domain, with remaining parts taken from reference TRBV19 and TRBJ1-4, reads DGGITQSPKYLFRKEGQNVTLSCEQNLNHDAMYWYRQDPGQGLRLIYYSQIVNDFQKGDIAEGYSVSREKKESFPLTVTSAQKNPTAFYLCASNEATNEKLFFGSGTQLSVL.